This record looks at one T cell receptor (beta chain) sequence and its context. These data are taken from a study of blood T cell repertoires in COVID-19. Trimming took 4 bases from V and 4 from J; bases not matched to a gene: 8. This CDR3 region has 15 residues. CDR1 LNHDA and CDR2 SQIVND come from the germline V gene (reference sequence). Profiled with immunoSEQ multiplex PCR; TCRdb holds only in-frame clones, not every one. This sample yields almost 350,000 clones, of which 88% are seen a single time; 1% belongs to the top ten. No more than 2 weeks before study entry, exposed participants had met a case of COVID-19.

Sequencing was performed on PBMCs or T cells enriched from blood (not recorded which). This clonotype was sampled from a woman aged 25 to 39 who had been exposed to COVID-19. This sequence joins TRBV19 and TRBJ2-7; 9 bases agree with TRBD2. CDR3 coding DNA: TGTGCCAGTAGTACCATAGCGGGAGTCGGATACGAGCAGTACTTC. Its protein is CASSTIAGVGYEQYF.